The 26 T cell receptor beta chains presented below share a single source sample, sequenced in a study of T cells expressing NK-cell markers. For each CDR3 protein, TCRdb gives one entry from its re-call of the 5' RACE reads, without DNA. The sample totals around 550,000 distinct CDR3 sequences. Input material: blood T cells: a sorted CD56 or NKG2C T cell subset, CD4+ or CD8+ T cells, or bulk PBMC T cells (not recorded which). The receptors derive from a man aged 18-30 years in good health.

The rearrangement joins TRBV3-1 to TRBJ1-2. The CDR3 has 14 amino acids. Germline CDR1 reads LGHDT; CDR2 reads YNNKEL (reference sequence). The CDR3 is CASTPGEQIYGYTF.

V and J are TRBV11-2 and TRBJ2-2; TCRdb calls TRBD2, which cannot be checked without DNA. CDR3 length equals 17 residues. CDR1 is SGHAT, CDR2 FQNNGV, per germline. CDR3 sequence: CASSLKGGSGDTGELFF. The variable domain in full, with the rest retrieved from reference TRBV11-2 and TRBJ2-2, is EAGVAQSPRYKIIEKRQSVAFWCNPISGHATLYWYQQILGQGPKLLIQFQNNGVVDDSQLPKDRFSAERLKGVDSTLKIQPAKLEDSAVYLCASSLKGGSGDTGELFFGEGSRLTVL.

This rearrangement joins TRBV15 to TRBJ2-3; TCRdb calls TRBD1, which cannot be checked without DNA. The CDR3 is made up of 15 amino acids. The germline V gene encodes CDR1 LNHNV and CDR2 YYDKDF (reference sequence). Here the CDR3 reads CATSARDTYTDTQYF.

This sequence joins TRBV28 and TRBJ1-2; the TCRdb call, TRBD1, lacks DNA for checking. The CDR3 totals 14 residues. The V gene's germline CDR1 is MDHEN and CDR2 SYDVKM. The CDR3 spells CASSGPDNNYGYTF.

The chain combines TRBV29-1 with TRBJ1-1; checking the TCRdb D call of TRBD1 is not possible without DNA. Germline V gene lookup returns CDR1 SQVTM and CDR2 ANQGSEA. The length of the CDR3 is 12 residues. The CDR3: CSAGQGRGVAFF.

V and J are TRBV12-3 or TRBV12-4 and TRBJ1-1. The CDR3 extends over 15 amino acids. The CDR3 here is CASGAGGTANTEAFF.

The CDR3 loop reads CASSTWDPNQPQHF. The rearrangement joins TRBV12-3 or TRBV12-4 to TRBJ1-5. The CDR3 length is 14 residues.

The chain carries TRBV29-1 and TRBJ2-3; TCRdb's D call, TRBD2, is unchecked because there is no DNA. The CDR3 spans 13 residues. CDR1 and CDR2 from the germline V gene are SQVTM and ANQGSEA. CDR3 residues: CSVHSGRLDTQYF.

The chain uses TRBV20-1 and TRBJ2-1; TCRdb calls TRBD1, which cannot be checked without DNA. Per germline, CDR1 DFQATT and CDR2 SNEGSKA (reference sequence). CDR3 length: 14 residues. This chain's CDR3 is CSARDFRGGDPLFF.

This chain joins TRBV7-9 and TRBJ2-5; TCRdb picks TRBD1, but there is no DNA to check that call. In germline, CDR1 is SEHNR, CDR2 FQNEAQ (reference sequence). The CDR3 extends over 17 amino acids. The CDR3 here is CASSFYLRPGTQETQYF.

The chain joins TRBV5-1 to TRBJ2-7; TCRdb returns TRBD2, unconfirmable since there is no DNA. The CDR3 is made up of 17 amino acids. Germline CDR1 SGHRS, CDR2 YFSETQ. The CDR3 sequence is CASSSGTSGLISYEQYF.

The CDR3 protein is CASSPGLGLGTGELFF. V and J are TRBV11-2 and TRBJ2-2; TCRdb proposes TRBD2, but this gene call is untestable without DNA. Looked up from germline, CDR1 is SGHAT and CDR2 is FQNNGV. The CDR3 is 16 amino acids.

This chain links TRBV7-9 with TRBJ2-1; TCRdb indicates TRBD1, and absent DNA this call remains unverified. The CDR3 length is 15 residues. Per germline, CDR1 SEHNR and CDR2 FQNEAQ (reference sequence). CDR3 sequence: CASSPPGQGDNEQFF. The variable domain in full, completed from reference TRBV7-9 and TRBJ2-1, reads DTGVSQNPRHKITKRGQNVTFRCDPISEHNRLYWYRQTLGQGPEFLTYFQNEAQLEKSRLLSDRFSAERPKGSFSTLEIQRTEQGDSAMYLCASSPPGQGDNEQFFGPGTRLTVL.

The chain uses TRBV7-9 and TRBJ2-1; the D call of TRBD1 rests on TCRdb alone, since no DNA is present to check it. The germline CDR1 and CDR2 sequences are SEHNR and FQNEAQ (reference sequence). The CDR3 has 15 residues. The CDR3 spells CASSLAVDSYNEQFF.

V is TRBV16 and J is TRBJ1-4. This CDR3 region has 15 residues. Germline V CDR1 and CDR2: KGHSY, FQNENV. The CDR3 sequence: CASSQGSTTNEKLFF.

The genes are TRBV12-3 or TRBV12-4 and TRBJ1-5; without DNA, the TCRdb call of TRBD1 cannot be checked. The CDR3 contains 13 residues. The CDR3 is CASGGRSNQPQHF.

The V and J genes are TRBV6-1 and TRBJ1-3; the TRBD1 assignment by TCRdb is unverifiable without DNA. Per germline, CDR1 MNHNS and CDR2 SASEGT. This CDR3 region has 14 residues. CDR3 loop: CASSRQGAGHTIYF.

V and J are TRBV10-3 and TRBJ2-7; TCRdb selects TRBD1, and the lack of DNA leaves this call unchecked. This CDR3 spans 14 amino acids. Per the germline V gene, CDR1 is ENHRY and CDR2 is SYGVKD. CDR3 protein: CATATGTLTYEQYF.

CDR3 residues: CASRRWDGGELFF. The chain recombines TRBV6-2 or TRBV6-3 with TRBJ2-2; TCRdb's D call of TRBD1 is untestable without DNA. CDR3 length: 13 residues. CDR1 and CDR2 (germline): MNHEY, SVGEGT.

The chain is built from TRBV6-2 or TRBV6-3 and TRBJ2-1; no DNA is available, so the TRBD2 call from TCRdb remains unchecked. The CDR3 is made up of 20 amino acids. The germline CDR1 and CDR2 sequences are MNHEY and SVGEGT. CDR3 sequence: CASSYPQTSGSIVTYNEQFF.

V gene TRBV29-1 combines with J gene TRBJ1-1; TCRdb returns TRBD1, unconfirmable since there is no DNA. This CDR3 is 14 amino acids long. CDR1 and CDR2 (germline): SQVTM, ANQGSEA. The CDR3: CSVLRARGATEAFF.

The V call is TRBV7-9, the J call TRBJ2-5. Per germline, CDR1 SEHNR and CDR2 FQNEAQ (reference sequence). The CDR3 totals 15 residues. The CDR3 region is CASSQNHRVWETQYF.

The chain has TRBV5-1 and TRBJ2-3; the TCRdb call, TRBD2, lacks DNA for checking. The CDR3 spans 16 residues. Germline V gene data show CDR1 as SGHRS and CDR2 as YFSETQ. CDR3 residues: CASSLERGASTDTQYF.

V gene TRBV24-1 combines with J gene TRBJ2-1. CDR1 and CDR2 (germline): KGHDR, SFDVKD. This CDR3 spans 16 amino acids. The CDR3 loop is CATSDFPAGLYNEQFF.

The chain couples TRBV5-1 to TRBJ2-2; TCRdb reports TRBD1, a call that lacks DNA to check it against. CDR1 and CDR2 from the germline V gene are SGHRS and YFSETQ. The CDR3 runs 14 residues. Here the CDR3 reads CASSSSAPVGELFF.

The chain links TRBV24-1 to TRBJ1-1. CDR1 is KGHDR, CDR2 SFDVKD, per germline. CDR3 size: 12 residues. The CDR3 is CATAGQNTEAFF.